The entry below gives a single T cell receptor (beta chain) sequence along with its context. This clonotype is a singleton in its sample. Its antigen has not been determined. Qualities for individual bases were not recorded, and no much larger clone is one base off. This sample was included in a study of naive and memory T cell subsets (dated by TCRdb to between 2016 and 2019). A note on the overall study: Sorted naive and memory T cell subsets from peripheral blood were analyzed in the study using a UMI-based, open-source pipeline for TCR alpha and beta sequencing. IgG serology results and the functional CMV T cell responses were in complete agreement. RNA was DNase-treated and reverse transcribed with TCR constant-region primers, mostly using SuperScript III. Findings and caveats that apply to the study as a whole: The repertoire findings for the naive and memory subsets could not be validated against a ground truth, as none was available. Gini index rose and Shannon and inverse Simpson diversity fell from naive through CM, EM and EMRA in both CD4 and CD8 cells. RNA-based TCR counts may be affected by expression changes linked to T cell activation and differentiation. The abundance of TCRs followed a power law with an exponent that differed between naive and memory subsets yet stayed consistent across the three individuals. Following error correction, more than 95% of naive TCR sequences occurred only once, which made naive abundance distributions much steeper than those of memory subsets. Single alpha or beta chain sequences, rather than paired alpha/beta receptors, were used to define clonotypes. Naive repertoires, especially CD8, contained a few larger clonotypes, possibly memory cells re-expressing CD45RA.

Preparation of the library involved UMI-ligation and nested PCR. The beta constant-region primer was an equimolar mix of two oligonucleotides covering both TRBC1 and TRBC2. A single-stranded oligonucleotide containing the SP2 primer and a 12-nucleotide UMI was joined to the 3' end of the cDNA by T4 RNA ligase 1. The ligated cDNA went through four rounds of PCR with nested alpha and beta constant-region primers together with the SP2 primer. The ligation reaction was kept at 16 degrees C for roughly 18-24 hours. PCR2 was usually performed as a SYBR Green qPCR and halted at a preset threshold so that over-amplification would not occur. All purifications after the first were performed with Agencourt AMPure XP magnetic beads. Library amounts were measured by Qubit and library quality was assessed on a TapeStation, where the main peak was expected at around 650 bp. Pooled libraries were sequenced on an Illumina MiSeq with v2 2x251 paired-end kits, typically giving 1-2 million reads per sample. Libraries were pooled at approximately 3.6 nM per sample, and 5-7% PhiX was added to improve cluster recognition. Per the authors' processing: Decombinator assigned V and J genes to Demultiplexor-processed FASTQ reads by tag matching, allowing a single base-pair mismatch. Collapsinator used UMIs to correct both sequencing errors and frequency errors arising from PCR heterogeneity. TCRs were translated and CDR3s were extracted from the conserved cysteine to the FGXG phenylalanine by CDR3Translator, with non-productive sequences being flagged. Gini, Shannon entropy and inverse Simpson indices were calculated on repertoires that had been subsampled to equal numbers of UMI-defined TCRs. Within the linear range, a power law was fitted by maximum likelihood to the distributions of clonotype abundance. On one naive CD8 sample, the pipeline and MIGEC gave similar UMI counts, unique TCR numbers and clonal distributions. In one analysis, naive TCRs also found in any memory subset of the same donor were removed from the naive repertoire. Repertoires were searched for several thousand CMV-associated CDR3 sequences compiled from VDJdb and a published dataset. TCRdb reprocessed the public reads (quality trimming at Q25 with fastp, clone calling with MiXCR) and kept in-frame beta chains. Rows merge per CDR3 protein into single entries with the most common DNA and genes. Clone size and V and J calls follow TCRdb, not the original study. This sample comprises around 160,000 distinct CDR3 sequences, about 15% of them detected only once. The top ten clones comprise about 0.14% of the sample.

After removal of 5 bases from V and 2 bases from J, the junction retains 11 bases not matched to a gene. The CDR3, cysteine through phenylalanine, is 16 amino acids long. This entry keeps only the CDR3 DNA: 48 bases, framed from base 1. Looking up the germline V gene yields CDR1 MNHEY and CDR2 SVGEGT. Separate amplification of TCR alpha and beta chain libraries was performed from the second PCR step onward. CMV status of each donor was established by measuring IFNgamma production from CD4+ T cells after fresh PBMCs were stimulated overnight with CMV viral lysate. CD4 T cells were positively selected using Miltenyi beads, after which CD8 T cells were positively selected from the CD4-negative fraction. Cells were stained for CD3, CD4, CD8, CD45RA, CD27 and a live/dead dye and were sorted on a BD Aria II into four subsets based on CD45RA and CD27. Blood came from a few healthy volunteers, each fractionated into CD4 and CD8 T cells and then into four differentiation subsets. About 110 ml of peripheral blood was drawn per donor, and PBMC were isolated by Ficoll-Paque PLUS density-gradient centrifugation. Sorted cells were lysed in RLT buffer, after which RNA was extracted using a Qiagen RNeasy kit and stored at -80 degrees C.

This chain joins TRBV6-2 or TRBV6-3 to TRBJ2-7, with 8 middle bases fitting TRBD2. Specimen: naive CD4+ T cells from blood. The cell subset or site label on this specimen signifies: naive T cells, CD45RA high CD27+. The sequence derives from a human donor in good health. The base sequence is TGTGCCAGCAGTACGCCCGCCAGCGGGGGAGCCTACGAGCAGTACTTC. This codes for CASSTPASGGAYEQYF.